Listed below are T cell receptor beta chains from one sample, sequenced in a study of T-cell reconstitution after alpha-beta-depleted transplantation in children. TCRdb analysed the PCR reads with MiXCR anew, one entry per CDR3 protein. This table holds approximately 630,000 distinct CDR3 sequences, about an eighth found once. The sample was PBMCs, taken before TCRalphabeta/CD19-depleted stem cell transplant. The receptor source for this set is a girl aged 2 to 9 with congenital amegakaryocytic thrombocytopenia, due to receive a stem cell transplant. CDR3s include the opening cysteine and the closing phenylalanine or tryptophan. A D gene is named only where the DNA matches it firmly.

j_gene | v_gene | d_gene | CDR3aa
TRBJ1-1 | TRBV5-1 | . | CASTDGDTEAFF
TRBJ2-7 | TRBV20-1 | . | CSARTPALDYEQYF
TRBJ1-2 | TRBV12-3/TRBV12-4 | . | CASRPTGLRGYTF
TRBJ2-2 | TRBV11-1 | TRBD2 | CASSLAGGPKTGELFF
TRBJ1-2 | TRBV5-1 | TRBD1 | CASSVRDSCGYTF
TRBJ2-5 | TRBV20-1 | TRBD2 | CSARPSGRRETQYF
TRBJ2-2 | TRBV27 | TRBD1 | CASSPTGVNTGELFF
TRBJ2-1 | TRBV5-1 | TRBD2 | CASSSLSGGGSYNEQFF
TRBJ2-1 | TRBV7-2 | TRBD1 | CASSFWGQGGYEQFF
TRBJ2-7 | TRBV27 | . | CASSLGLGVGEQYF
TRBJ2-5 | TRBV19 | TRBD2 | CASSRVAGKNQETQYF
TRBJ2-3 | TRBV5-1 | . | CASSLVGATQYF
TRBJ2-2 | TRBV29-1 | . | CSVEGGGGTGELFF
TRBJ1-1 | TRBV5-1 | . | CASSLARGWDTEAFF
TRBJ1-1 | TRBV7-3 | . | CASSLTGNSETEAFF
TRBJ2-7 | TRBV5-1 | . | CASSLDSGGHYEQYF
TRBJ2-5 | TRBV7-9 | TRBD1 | CASSPRGQRETQYF
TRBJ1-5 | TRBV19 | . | CASRQGLTNQPQHF
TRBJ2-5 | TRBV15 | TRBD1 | CATLDREETQYF
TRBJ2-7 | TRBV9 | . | CASSVDGTGTYEQYF
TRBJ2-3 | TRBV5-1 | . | CASSLEGEPSTDTQYF
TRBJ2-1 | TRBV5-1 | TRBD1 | CASSQPGQGDDDEQFF
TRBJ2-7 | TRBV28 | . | CASSLGLSTYEQYF
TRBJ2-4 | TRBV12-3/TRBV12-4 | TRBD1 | CASRAGTGATIQYF
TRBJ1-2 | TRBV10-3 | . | CAIRLGHGYTF
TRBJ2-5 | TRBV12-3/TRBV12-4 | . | CASSSRVTETQYF
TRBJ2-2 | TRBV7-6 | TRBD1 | CASSLVGRGSPGELFF